This T cell receptor (beta chain) was obtained from a study of regulatory T cells in long-lasting Graves disease. Study observations and caveats: New patients shared fewer public clonotypes (about 970) than persistent patients did (around 3,000). Samples came from peripheral blood alone, without thyroid tissue.

Regarding this clonotype: Its antigen is not known.

Both iRepertoire HTBI primers and Arm-PCR of CDR3 regions were used to build the TCR beta libraries. TCRdb analysed the multiplex PCR reads with MiXCR anew, one entry per CDR3 protein. The repertoire holds around 250,000 distinct CDR3 sequences, with 15% to 20% as singletons. Time point specified: newly diagnosed GD, antithyroid drugs for less than 3 months. The TCR library was prepared using RNA isolated from PBMCs. Graves' disease diagnoses followed American Thyroid Association guidelines. CDR1 is SGHTA and CDR2 is FQGNSA in the germline V gene. Trimming took 1 base from V and 5 from J; bases not matched to a gene: 4. CDR3 length: 17 amino acids. These same data were also listed under a study on T cells in Graves' hyperthyroidism and ophthalmopathy. Per that study: HTBI primers were employed in a first-round RT-PCR of the TCR CDR3.

The source was peripheral blood mononuclear cells (PBMCs), collected at new diagnosis, from a patient treated with antithyroid drugs. The rearrangement joins TRBV7-2 to TRBJ2-5, with TRBD2 matching 16 bases. This sequence was found in a woman in her twenties or thirties with Graves disease. Here the CDR3 DNA reads TGTGCCAGCAGCTTAGTGGGGACTAGCGGGGGGGCTGAGACCCAGTACTTC. Its translation is CASSLVGTSGGAETQYF.